This T cell receptor (beta chain) was identified during a study of cytomegalovirus exposure and HLA in healthy donors (dated by TCRdb to the late 2010s). About the full investigation: The 666 repertoires of the first cohort and the 95 to 150 validation repertoires were produced on the same platform, according to a later analysis. The study aimed to test whether signatures of past pathogen exposure could be identified by cataloging public T cell receptors. A separate validation cohort of over 95 different subjects was used in addition to the approximately 700-subject first cohort. To predict cytomegalovirus infection status, the study combined high-throughput TCR immunosequencing, statistical association of individual TCRs with disease status, and machine learning.

The donors belonged to the validation cohort of 120 subjects, which was separate from the roughly 700-subject first cohort. The library was prepared using the immunoSEQ multiplex PCR assay. The study's own analysis went as follows. A statistical classification framework was built to diagnose cytomegalovirus status from the catalog of TCR beta chain sequences. TCRdb provides this immuneACCESS table in a form limited to in-frame rearrangements. Some clones are lacking; in checked studies, under half of them reflect an unresolved V gene, and why the rest are absent is not known. V and J calls and clone size are given by that table; D and trimming were obtained from the DNA. In all, the sample holds some 170,000 clones, and more than 75% of those were seen once. The biggest ten clones account for roughly 1.5% of the sample. V and J lose 7 bases and 6 bases, and a span of 14 bases separates them. The germline V gene sets CDR1 to ENHRY and CDR2 to SYGVKD. The CDR3, cysteine through phenylalanine, is 13 amino acids long. The kept DNA is CDR3 alone, 39 bases in frame from the first base.

General study outcomes and caveats: According to the authors, the approach could potentially be generalized to other disease states and immunological phenotypes. In vitro tests confirmed that a few of the cytomegalovirus-associated TCR beta chains recognize cytomegalovirus antigens. Most TCR sequences were observed very rarely across donors, whereas some public TCRs were present in many individuals. Cytomegalovirus status was reported to be diagnosed by the classifier with high specificity and sensitivity in both the original and validation cohorts. The study listed 164 TCR beta chains as associated with cytomegalovirus. The validation cohort had no HLA typing available for a later analysis, so co-occurrence within that cohort was assessed over all 130 or so repertoires. Subsequent analysis determined that TCRs grouped into clusters in the first cohort also showed a tendency toward co-occurrence across the roughly 110 validation repertoires, and 94% of cluster scores exceeded 0.

This clone has just one count. Its antigen is not yet known. The record has no base qualities; no much larger clone is one base away. Specimen: PBMCs. The sequence links TRBV10-3 to TRBJ2-3; tentative D gene TRBD2, with 5 bases matching. This sequence was found in a woman aged 25-40 years in good health and CMV-seronegative. The CDR3 loop reads CAITTEVLDTQYF. The DNA sequence is as follows: TGTGCCATCACGACGGAGGTTCTGGATACGCAGTATTTT.